This section outlines one T cell receptor (beta chain) sequence together with its context. The target antigen is unknown. This record belongs to a study of blood T cells in healthy people across ages. Study-wide results and limits: When set beside aged donors, long-lived donors presented more naive CD4+ cells and higher diversity.

Around 10 milliliters was the volume of peripheral blood drawn from each donor. V lost 4 bases to trimming and J lost 5 bases; unmatched junction nucleotides: 12. This CDR3 is 17 amino acids long. Per germline, CDR1 PRHDT and CDR2 FYEKMQ (reference sequence). A second PCR of roughly 6 to 12 cycles used a sample-barcoded 5' primer and a J-beta primer mix. TCRdb used MiXCR to reprocess the 5' RACE reads, holding one entry per CDR3 protein. The table has approximately 730,000 distinct CDR3 sequences, approximately 39% seen once. The receptor comes from a woman aged 60-75 years in good health. Sequenced material: blood. The chain joins TRBV13 to TRBJ2-3; 10 bases fit TRBD2. The CDR3 loop reads CASSSTRLAGEQDTQYF. CDR3 coding DNA: TGTGCCAGCAGCTCAACCCGGCTAGCGGGGGAACAAGATACGCAGTATTTT.